This T cell receptor beta chain was identified in a study of shared clonotypes between healthy human individuals. As for the study in general: A few men and two women, aged 18 to 49, were donors.

General study results and limits: What limited the represented genetic and exposure-history diversity was the small number of donors. Relative to clonotypes present in all four donors, those not shared had lower generation probabilities.

Notes on this clone: Its antigen is not known.

Naive CD8 populations comprised CD45RO-negative cells positively selected for CCR7, excluding terminally differentiated effector memory CD45RA+ cells. The CDR3 runs 17 residues. Germline CDR1 reads SGHDT; CDR2 reads YYEEEE. The ends were cut back, 2 bases at V and 2 bases at J, with 18 bases in the middle. The assay was immunoSEQ multiplex PCR, and TCRdb's table has in-frame clones only and misses some. The sample has nearly 2 million clones, about 95% seen once. The chain carries TRBV5-6 and TRBJ2-3; D uncertain. Sequenced material: naive CD8+ T cells sorted from blood. The sequence derives from a man aged 18 to 30 in good health. CDR3 protein: CASSLAAAASVTDTQYF. The CDR3, as DNA: TGTGCCAGCAGCTTAGCTGCCGCAGCCTCTGTCACAGATACGCAGTATTTT. Drawing the rest from reference TRBV5-6 and TRBJ2-3, the complete variable domain is DAGVTQSPTHLIKTRGQQVTLRCSPKSGHDTVSWYQQALGQGPQFIFQYYEEEERQRGNFPDRFSGHQFPNYSSELNVNALLLGDSALYLCASSLAAAASVTDTQYFGPGTRLTVL.